What follows are 10 T cell receptor beta chains derived from one specimen sequenced in a study of CXCR3-negative and CXCR3-positive naive CD8 T cells. Whole-study findings and limits: For CXCR3-positive naive cells, TRB CDR3s were more hydrophobic than those of CXCR3-negative naive cells.

Their recognized antigens are unknown. UMI-labeled TRB cDNA libraries were prepared by 5' RACE. TCRdb reprocessed the 5' RACE reads; each CDR3 protein has one entry and no DNA is given. In all, the sample yields about 60,000 distinct CDR3 sequences. Sequences were obtained from naive CXCR3+ CD8+ T cells from blood. The subset: CD45RO-CCR7+CD27+CD95- naive CD8+ T cells expressing CXCR3 (TNR3+). The receptors were sampled from a human donor in good health. Some clones in this sample may be carry-over from other donors' samples.

The rearrangement joins TRBV18 to TRBJ2-5; TCRdb's D call of TRBD1 is untestable without DNA. This CDR3 spans 20 amino acids. The germline V gene encodes CDR1 KGHSH and CDR2 LQKENI. CDR3 amino acids: CASSPQVVTERGTLRGTQYF. Full variable domain (outside the CDR3, taken from reference TRBV18 and TRBJ2-5): NAGVMQNPRHLVRRRGQEARLRCSPMKGHSHVYWYRQLPEEGLKFMVYLQKENIIDESGMPKERFSAEFPKEGPSILRIQQVVRGDSAAYFCASSPQVVTERGTLRGTQYFGPGTRLLVL.

J is TRBJ2-3 and V is TRBV11-2. This CDR3 has 15 residues. The germline V gene has CDR1 SGHAT and CDR2 FQNNGV. CDR3 residues: CASSRTILSTDTQYF.

The gene calls are TRBV7-6 and TRBJ1-1; with no DNA, the TCRdb D assignment of TRBD1 cannot be verified. The CDR3 extends over 13 amino acids. Germline CDR1 reads SGHVS; CDR2 reads FNYEAQ. CDR3 sequence: CASSLSGYTEAFF.

The V gene is TRBV3-1, the J gene TRBJ2-1. Germline CDR1 is LGHDT and CDR2 is YNNKEL (reference sequence). The CDR3 totals 16 residues. The CDR3 region is CASSQDLGSFYNEQFF.

CDR3: CASSGDNNYGYTF. The chain links TRBV5-1 to TRBJ1-2; no DNA is available, so the TRBD1 call from TCRdb remains unchecked. CDR1 is SGHRS and CDR2 is YFSETQ in the germline V gene. The CDR3 sequence is 13 residues long. Variable domain in full (rest from reference TRBV5-1 and TRBJ1-2): KAGVTQTPRYLIKTRGQQVTLSCSPISGHRSVSWYQQTPGQGLQFLFEYFSETQRNKGNFPGRFSGRQFSNSRSEMNVSTLELGDSALYLCASSGDNNYGYTFGSGTRLTVV.

This rearrangement joins TRBV11-2 to TRBJ2-1; TCRdb's D gene call, TRBD2, goes unchecked for lack of DNA. This CDR3 comprises 17 residues. Germline values: CDR1 SGHAT, CDR2 FQNNGV. The CDR3 sequence is CASSSGTSGVLYNEQFF. The variable domain in full, with the rest retrieved from reference TRBV11-2 and TRBJ2-1, is EAGVAQSPRYKIIEKRQSVAFWCNPISGHATLYWYQQILGQGPKLLIQFQNNGVVDDSQLPKDRFSAERLKGVDSTLKIQPAKLEDSAVYLCASSSGTSGVLYNEQFFGPGTRLTVL.

The chain links TRBV27 to TRBJ2-7; TCRdb picks TRBD1, but there is no DNA to check that call. CDR3 length: 13 residues. Germline lookup yields CDR1 MNHEY and CDR2 SMNVEV (reference sequence). The CDR3 reads CASSLVQGLEQYF.

The chain combines TRBV25-1 with TRBJ2-5; the D call from TCRdb, TRBD1, cannot be confirmed without DNA. The CDR3 has 14 amino acids. Looked up from germline, CDR1 is MGHDK and CDR2 is SYGVNS. The CDR3 sequence: CASSKRYREETQYF.

The CDR3 region is CASSYNAGRDSNQPQHF. V gene TRBV6-5 combines with J gene TRBJ1-5. CDR3 length: 17 amino acids. CDR1 and CDR2 (germline): MNHEY, SVGAGI.

The V gene is TRBV7-8, the J gene TRBJ2-2; TCRdb's D gene call, TRBD1, goes unchecked for lack of DNA. This CDR3 comprises 13 residues. CDR1 and CDR2 (germline): SGHVS, FQNEAQ. CDR3 residues: CASSPGITGELFF.